The next 15 T cell receptor beta chains were all read from a single sample in a study of shared clonotypes between healthy human individuals. Clones were read by immunoSEQ multiplex PCR, and TCRdb kept only the in-frame ones, dropping some. The sample includes more than 1 million clones, more than 75% of them seen just once. Sequenced: memory CD4+ T cells from PBMCs. Subset described: CD45RA-negative fraction. These receptors were obtained from a man between 18 and 29 years old in good health. Some clones in this sample may be carry-over from other donors' samples.

This clone was recorded a few times. This sequence joins TRBV7-2 and TRBJ2-3; TRBD2 might be the D (6 bases). The germline CDR1 and CDR2 sequences are SGHTA and FQGNSA. The germline V and J ends were trimmed by 1 base and 2 bases, with 13 bases remaining between them. This CDR3 has 16 residues. The CDR3 DNA reads TGTGCCAGCAGCTTAGGAGGTCGCGGGATCACAGATACGCAGTATTTT. Protein sequence: CASSLGGRGITDTQYF.

The genes are TRBV29-1 and TRBJ2-3; D is undetermined. In germline, CDR1 is SQVTM, CDR2 ANQGSEA. The CDR3 is 13 amino acids. V lost 2 bases and J lost 8, with 14 bases in between. DNA for the CDR3: TGCAGCGTTGAACCCCCCGCGTCGGCTACGCAGTATTTT. Translated: CSVEPPASATQYF.

The genes are TRBV11-3 and TRBJ2-5; D call uncertain. Looked up from germline, CDR1 is SGHNT and CDR2 is YENEEA. Trimming took off 0 bases at V and 4 bases at J, with 6 bases between the two ends. The CDR3 runs to 13 residues. The CDR3 here is CASSLDLGETQYF. The DNA for the CDR3 is TGTGCCAGCAGCTTAGATCTGGGAGAGACCCAGTACTTC.

V and J are TRBV29-1 and TRBJ2-2; TRBD1 matches 11 bases. From germline, CDR1 is SQVTM and CDR2 ANQGSEA. V shed 8 bases, J shed 7 bases, and the junction held 6 bases outside the gene matches. The CDR3 has 13 residues. The chain's CDR3 is CSTGQGAGGELFF. The CDR3 DNA sequence: TGCAGCACCGGACAGGGGGCAGGCGGGGAGCTGTTTTTT.

The chain uses TRBV7-9 and TRBJ1-3; no clear D. The CDR3 is 15 residues long. Between the trimmed V and J ends, which lost 3 bases and 4 bases, there was a span of 13 bases. Germline CDR1 SEHNR, CDR2 FQNEAQ (reference sequence). The CDR3 here is CASSFSEGFGNTIYF. CDR3 DNA sequence: TGTGCCAGCAGCTTCTCAGAGGGTTTCGGAAACACCATATATTTT.

The gene calls are TRBV14 and TRBJ2-5; perhaps TRBD1 as D (5 bases). V was cut by 1 base and J by 2 bases, with 8 bases left in between. The CDR3 is 14 amino acids. Germline lookup yields CDR1 SGHDN and CDR2 FVKESK. CDR3 residues: CASSQGTQQETQYF. The CDR3 region has the DNA TGTGCCAGCAGCCAAGGGACACAACAAGAGACCCAGTACTTC.

CDR3 in DNA: TGCGCCAGCCGCGACCTCTACGAGCAGTACTTC. This codes for CASRDLYEQYF. The chain carries TRBV5-1 and TRBJ2-7, with D hard to call. The CDR3 is 11 amino acids. V lost 7 bases and J lost 3, with 8 bases in between. Germline V CDR1 and CDR2: SGHRS, YFSETQ.

The chain combines TRBV7-2 with TRBJ2-3, with D unclear. Trimming took off 5 bases at V and 1 base at J, with 10 bases between the two ends. CDR1 is SGHTA and CDR2 is FQGNSA in the germline V gene. The CDR3 contains 14 residues. The CDR3 DNA follows: TGTGCCAGCAGCGGGTCCTGGGGCACAGATACGCAGTATTTT. Translated: CASSGSWGTDTQYF.

This chain uses TRBV28 with TRBJ2-1; the match to TRBD2 covers 7 bases. The CDR3 covers 16 residues. In germline, CDR1 is MDHEN, CDR2 SYDVKM. V lost 3 bases to trimming and J lost 7 bases; unmatched junction nucleotides: 12. CDR3 loop: CASSFAAGVRENEQFF. In nucleotides, the CDR3 is TGTGCCAGCAGTTTCGCGGCGGGAGTCAGGGAGAATGAGCAGTTCTTC. Together with reference TRBV28 and TRBJ2-1, the CDR3 gives the full variable domain: DVKVTQSSRYLVKRTGEKVFLECVQDMDHENMFWYRQDPGLGLRLIYFSYDVKMKEKGDIPEGYSVSREKKERFSLILESASTNQTSMYLCASSFAAGVRENEQFFGPGTRLTVL.

The chain combines TRBV5-1 with TRBJ2-2, with D unclear. V gave up 4 bases and J gave up 4 bases, with 14 bases separating them. The germline CDR1 and CDR2 sequences are SGHRS and YFSETQ. The CDR3 runs to 15 residues. The DNA of the CDR3 is TGCGCCAGCAGCCCCCAAGGATCCGGCACCGGGGAGCTGTTTTTT. Translated: CASSPQGSGTGELFF.

The chain is built from TRBV30 and TRBJ1-1; the D is unclear. V lost 1 base and J lost 11, with 11 bases in between. The CDR3 consists of 11 residues. Looked up from germline, CDR1 is GTSNPN and CDR2 is SVGIG (reference sequence). The CDR3 DNA reads TGTGCCTGGAGTGCGGTGCCCGGGGCTTTCTTT. Protein product: CAWSAVPGAFF.

Worth noting for this clone: Other DNA sequences in the same sample also yield this CDR3. The chain recombines TRBV5-1 with TRBJ1-1; a possible D gene is TRBD1 (5 bases). Trimming cost V 7 bases and J 1 base, with 14 bases left between them. CDR1 is SGHRS, CDR2 YFSETQ, per germline. The CDR3 is 14 residues long. The CDR3 DNA is TGCGCCAGCTCCGCCGGGACCCAGAACACTGAAGCTTTCTTT. This encodes CASSAGTQNTEAFF. Full variable domain (outside the CDR3, taken from reference TRBV5-1 and TRBJ1-1): KAGVTQTPRYLIKTRGQQVTLSCSPISGHRSVSWYQQTPGQGLQFLFEYFSETQRNKGNFPGRFSGRQFSNSRSEMNVSTLELGDSALYLCASSAGTQNTEAFFGQGTRLTVV.

The V call is TRBV5-1, the J call TRBJ1-1; D possibly corresponds to TRBD1 (6 bases). The CDR3 is made up of 16 amino acids. Trimming left V 0 bases short and J 5 bases short, with 17 bases between. Germline V gene sequence: CDR1 SGHRS, CDR2 YFSETQ. CDR3 sequence (DNA): TGCGCCAGCAGCTTGGATGGGGGCCCGGGCGGGACTGAAGCTTTCTTT. Translated, it gives CASSLDGGPGGTEAFF.

The chain combines TRBV5-1 with TRBJ2-5; TRBD2 aligns across 7 bases. The V gene end was trimmed by 4 bases and the J gene end by 0 bases; junction bases not matched to a gene: 3. CDR3 length: 14 amino acids. CDR1 and CDR2 from the germline V gene are SGHRS and YFSETQ. In DNA form, the CDR3 reads TGCGCCAGCAGCGTCGGGGGGTACCAAGAGACCCAGTACTTC. Residues: CASSVGGYQETQYF. The full variable domain, its missing parts supplied by reference TRBV5-1 and TRBJ2-5, is KAGVTQTPRYLIKTRGQQVTLSCSPISGHRSVSWYQQTPGQGLQFLFEYFSETQRNKGNFPGRFSGRQFSNSRSEMNVSTLELGDSALYLCASSVGGYQETQYFGPGTRLLVL.

This clone was seen only once. The chain uses TRBV5-1 and TRBJ2-5, with 7 bases fitting TRBD2. The CDR3 is made up of 15 amino acids. V lost 5 bases to trimming and J lost 5 bases; unmatched junction nucleotides: 12. Germline values: CDR1 SGHRS, CDR2 YFSETQ. The CDR3 sequence: CASSLMLGGEETQYF. The CDR3 coding sequence is TGCGCCAGCAGTTTGATGCTGGGGGGGGAGGAGACCCAGTACTTC.